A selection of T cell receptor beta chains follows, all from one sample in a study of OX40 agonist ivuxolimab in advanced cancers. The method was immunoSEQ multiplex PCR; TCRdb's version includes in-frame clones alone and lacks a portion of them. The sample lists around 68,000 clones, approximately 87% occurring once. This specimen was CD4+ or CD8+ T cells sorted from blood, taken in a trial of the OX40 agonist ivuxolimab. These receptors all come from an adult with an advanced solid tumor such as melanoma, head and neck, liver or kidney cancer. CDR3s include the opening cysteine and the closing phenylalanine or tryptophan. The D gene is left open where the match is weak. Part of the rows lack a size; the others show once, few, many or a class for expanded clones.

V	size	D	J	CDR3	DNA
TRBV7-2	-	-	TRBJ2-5	CASSAKADRYQETQYF	TGTGCCAGCAGCGCCAAGGCGGACCGTTACCAAGAGACCCAGTACTTC
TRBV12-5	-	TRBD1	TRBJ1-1	CASGLATGGVMNTEAFF	TGTGCTAGTGGTTTAGCGACAGGGGGCGTTATGAACACTGAAGCTTTCTTT
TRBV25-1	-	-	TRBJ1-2	CASRDSTNYGYTF	TGTGCCAGCAGGGATTCGACGAACTATGGCTACACCTTC
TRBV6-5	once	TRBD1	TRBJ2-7	CASSSIGQGEFYEQYF	TGTGCCAGCAGTTCGATAGGACAGGGGGAGTTCTACGAGCAGTACTTC
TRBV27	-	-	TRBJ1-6	CASGNRQLSSYNSPLHF	TGTGCCAGCGGAAATAGGCAGCTGAGCTCCTATAATTCACCCCTCCACTTT
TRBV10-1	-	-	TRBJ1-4	CASSGGQNEKLFF	TGCGCCAGCAGTGGCGGGCAGAATGAAAAACTGTTTTTT
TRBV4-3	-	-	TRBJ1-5	CASSQDQRQPQHF	TGCGCCAGCAGCCAAGATCAGCGGCAGCCCCAGCATTTT
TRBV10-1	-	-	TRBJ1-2	CASSDHGFRSVDYGYTF	TGCGCCAGCAGTGACCATGGATTTCGGAGCGTCGACTATGGCTACACCTTC
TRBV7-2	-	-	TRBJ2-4	CASSLIYGGLGKNIQYF	TGTGCCAGCAGCTTAATTTATGGGGGGCTCGGCAAAAACATTCAGTACTTC
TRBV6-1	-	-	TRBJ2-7	CASSYYEQYF	TGTGCCAGCAGCTACTACGAGCAGTACTTC
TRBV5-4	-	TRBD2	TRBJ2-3	CASSPPGGRGDTQYF	TGTGCCAGCTCCCCTCCGGGGGGGCGGGGAGATACGCAGTATTTT
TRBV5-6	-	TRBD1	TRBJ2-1	CASSTPGQGYNEQFF	TGTGCCAGCAGCACACCGGGACAGGGGTACAATGAGCAGTTCTTC
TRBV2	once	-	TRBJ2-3	CASKEGWGDTQYF	TGTGCCAGCAAAGAAGGCTGGGGAGATACGCAGTATTTT
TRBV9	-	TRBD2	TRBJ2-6	CASSPAGGRSSGANVLTF	TGTGCCAGCAGCCCCGCGGGGGGCCGGAGCTCTGGGGCCAACGTCCTGACTTTC
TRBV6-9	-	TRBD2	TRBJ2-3	CARSVRASGGGKILDTQYF	TGTGCCAGGTCCGTAAGGGCTAGCGGGGGGGGCAAGATTTTAGATACGCAGTATTTT